This T cell receptor beta chain was sequenced in a study of response to subunit inactivated influenza vaccine. Many counts were recorded for this clonotype. One end of the junction does not line up with germline, which may come from a read error. TCRdb used MiXCR to reprocess the RT-PCR reads, holding one entry per CDR3 protein. Of almost 250,000 distinct CDR3 sequences detected, about 12% appear once; the ten largest clones hold 7.8%. The length of the CDR3 is 17 residues. Germline loops: CDR1 SGHRS, CDR2 YFSETQ. This chain uses TRBV5-1 with TRBJ1-5; D gene uncertain. The sequence was obtained from a middle-aged man who received an inactivated influenza vaccine. Sequencing was performed on non-naive T cells sorted from PBMCs, taken less than 15 days before vaccination. The CDR3 DNA sequence: TGCGCCAGCAGCTTGGTCCTACAGTGGGATAGCAATCATCCCCAGCATTTT. Residues: CASSLVLQWDSNHPQHF.